This T cell receptor beta chain was captured in a study of blood T cell repertoires in COVID-19. For the study at large: The cDNA or gDNA used as material had been derived from T cells, B-cell-depleted T cells, or PBMCs.

TCRdb's table, derived via immunoSEQ multiplex PCR, lists solely in-frame clones and lacks some. The table records around 37,000 clones, about 85% of them present only once. The ends lost 1 base at V and 4 bases at J; junction bases unmatched: 2. The CDR3 covers 14 residues. The germline V gene has CDR1 SGHRS and CDR2 YFSETQ. Sample: peripheral blood. The chain is built from TRBV5-1 and TRBJ1-1; 9 nucleotides align to TRBD1. The TCR was taken from a man aged 50-59 years with active COVID-19. CDR3 sequence reads: CASSLTGGITEAFF. CDR3 bases: TGCGCCAGCAGCTTGACAGGGGGCATCACTGAAGCTTTCTTT.